The text below deals with one T cell receptor (beta chain). The antigen it recognizes is unknown. Per-nucleotide qualities are absent, and no much larger clonotype sits a single base away. Other nucleotide sequences from this sample produce the same CDR3. Libraries came from the immunoSEQ multiplex PCR assay. For the multiplex PCR, a mixture combining 60 forward primers for TCR Vbeta segments and 13 reverse primers for TCR Jbeta segments was used. The CDR3 region of rearranged TCR beta genes was amplified from genomic DNA with a multiplex PCR assay. The amplified TCR beta libraries were sequenced on the Illumina HiSeq System as 87-base-pair reads. Under the source paper's analysis protocol: In a later analysis, roughly 80 million unique TCR beta chains were counted across the 500 to 850 repertoires, and about 10 million of these chains were shared by at least two donors. Raw reads were error-corrected and collapsed into unique sequences by a nearest-neighbor algorithm in which closely related sequences were merged to remove PCR and sequencing errors. CDR3 sequences were aligned to IMGT reference sequences to assign V, D and J gene segments. For a sequence to be retained, a match of at least six nucleotides was required to both a V gene segment and a J gene segment. Rearrangements were called productive when the CDR3 lacked stop codons and stayed in frame with V and J; all others were non-productive. CDR3 was defined by IMGT convention, running from the second conserved V-encoded cysteine to the conserved J-encoded phenylalanine. The earlier analysis of 587 of the donors excluded sequences that lacked an unambiguous match to a single V gene segment. An earlier analysis of 587 of the donors classified V segments as functional when productive rearrangements were above 56.7% and as segregating when the standard deviation between donors was above 5%. A statistical classification framework was built to diagnose cytomegalovirus status from the catalog of TCR beta chain sequences. V and J gene assignment, in a later analysis, came from comparing TCR nucleotide sequences with IMGT/GENE-DB human TR gene sequences. A later analysis assigned CDR3 sequences and most-parsimonious VDJ recombination scenarios with the TCRdist pipeline. In a later analysis, each TCR beta chain was defined by its CDR3 amino acid sequence together with its V-gene family, and reads lacking a unique V-gene family were excluded. As a way to deal with suspected cross-contamination and a sequencing artifact, a later analysis dropped 450 to 700 nucleotide sequences that were highly shared and had low generation probability. For each public chain, a later analysis derived a clonal expansion index from normalized ranks of inferred template counts within each repertoire. In a later analysis, generation probabilities were computed using a VDJ recombination model fitted to out-of-frame rearrangements, and the results were checked against IGoR. In a later analysis, hypergeometric tests were used to score TCR-TCR, TCR-HLA and TCR-CMV co-occurrence, with a repertoire-size bias correction applied to TCR pairs. To estimate false discovery rates, a later analysis permuted the HLA or CMV assignments 20 times. In a later analysis, co-occurring TCRs were grouped using DBSCAN, with TCRdist sequence similarity added in when clustering inside HLA-allele-positive subsets. Repertoires with fewer than 30,000 or more than 120,000 public chains were left out of co-occurrence clustering, as were four to six repertoires with anomalous nucleotide sharing. TCRdb's version of the immuneACCESS table is confined to in-frame rearrangements and falls short of the full clone set. An unresolved V gene accounts for under half of the shortfall where checked; the remainder is of unknown origin. Clone size and V and J calls were adopted from that table, with D and trimming inferred from the DNA. The sample table lists about 200,000 clones, approximately 83% of them with a count of one. Approximately 0.092% of the sample belongs to the ten largest clones.

This sample is part of a study of cytomegalovirus exposure and HLA in healthy donors (TCRdb year 2017). Regarding the complete study: According to an earlier analysis of 587 of the donors, about 170 million T cells yielded some 120 million unique TCR beta sequences and about 280 Gb of sequence data. An earlier analysis of fewer than 750 of the donors used high-throughput TCR beta sequencing to judge whether each TCR beta V gene segment behaved as functional or pseudogenic. The later analysis used no new phenotypic data to find candidate immune exposures, relying instead on TCR beta sequences and their occurrence across donors. Every repertoire in the discovery cohort had been generated on one and the same sequencing platform. Class I and class II HLA loci were covered by the typing at four-digit resolution. Of the roughly 400 genotyped donors, less than 85% were placed in the genetic ancestry cluster associated with self-reported Caucasian donors. In a later analysis, previously published TCR beta repertoires from roughly 710 donors were re-analyzed and high-resolution HLA genotyping was added so that TCR occurrence patterns could be studied. Around 330 gigabases of sequencing data and tens of millions of unique TCR sequences made up an early release that covered several hundred HLA-typed donors. The study aimed to test whether cataloging public T cell receptors could reveal signatures of past pathogen exposure. A separate validation cohort of 100 to 150 different subjects was used in addition to the roughly 640-subject first cohort. Donor age, sex, ethnicity and CMV serostatus were collected together with the repertoire data. High-throughput TCR immunosequencing, statistical association of individual TCRs with disease status, and machine learning were combined to predict cytomegalovirus infection status. On average, 235,054 unique TCR beta nucleotide sequences were sequenced per donor among a few hundred genotyped donors of the cohort, with around 19% of those sequences being non-productive. The number of donors typed differed by locus, with roughly 620-630 for A, B, C, DRB1 and DQB1, 522 for DQA1, 600 to 610 for DPA1, and around 450 for DPB1. A later genetic analysis used genome-wide SNP genotypes for about three fifths of the 666 donors, treating that subset as a discovery cohort. Using immunosequencing, the study profiled T cell repertoires from approximately 700 subjects and related those repertoires to cytomegalovirus serostatus. Four to six DR-DQ haplotypes were handled as single units for association and clustering, since linkage in the cohort was strong.

The cohort comprised 710 or so healthy bone marrow donors. All cohort members were sampled while nominally healthy, although unrecorded immune exposures were likely present. The donor tested CMV seronegative, placing the donor among the approximately 360 seronegative members of the cohort. A peripheral blood sample was provided by each donor, and peripheral blood mononuclear cells were used for TCR beta sequencing. The Qiagen DNeasy Blood Extraction Kit was used to extract genomic DNA from the blood cell samples. Points the paper makes about the study in general: In a later analysis, several top co-occurrence clusters were reported to appear linked to parvovirus B19, influenza, CMV and Epstein-Barr virus. A few of the identified cytomegalovirus-associated TCR beta chains were confirmed in vitro to be specific for cytomegalovirus antigens. Only TCR beta chains were sequenced in this cohort, and the absence of alpha or paired-chain data limited detectable features. Linkage disequilibrium might explain the correlated functional status among segregating V segments, but an unknown experimental factor could not be excluded. In a later analysis, about 17,000 TCR beta sequences were associated with specific HLA alleles at a false discovery rate of 0.05. HLA typing was unavailable for some donors at each locus, so association tests used only the typed subset. Some IMGT-functional V segments, including TRBV6-2 and TRBV6-3, could not be told apart with the 87-base-pair reads, so those segments were excluded. An earlier analysis of approximately 500 of the donors showed that most TCR beta V segments appeared in productive rearrangements either about 90% or about 30% of the time, which broadly matched IMGT annotations. The study listed 150 to 200 TCR beta chains as associated with cytomegalovirus. Most TCR sequences were observed very rarely across donors, whereas some public TCRs were present in many individuals. In a later analysis, TCR association rates were found to vary across HLA loci, with the most associated TCRs seen for DRB1 alleles and the fewest for HLA-C alleles. The classifier was reported to diagnose cytomegalovirus status with high specificity and sensitivity in both the original cohort and the validation cohort. Strong co-occurrence of HLA alleles, especially DR and DQ, made assigning TCR associations to individual alleles difficult. Compared with equally common non-associated chains, HLA-associated TCR beta chains in a later analysis were more clonally expanded and had lower generation probabilities. A further reported finding was that TCR beta sequences accurately predicted the HLA-A and HLA-B alleles for most subjects in the first cohort. A later genetic analysis reported fewer N-insertions in productive TCRs among donors in an Asian-associated ancestry cluster than the roughly 700-donor mean. The sequencing pipeline was judged likely to have produced a cluster of highly shared sequence variants as a technical artifact. In a later genetic analysis, a missense DCLRE1C variant was associated with V-gene and J-gene trimming of TCR beta chains, and the association was replicated in an independent cohort. For the cohort, immune exposure information was limited to CMV serostatus. According to a later analysis, most CMV-associated TCR beta chains appeared to be HLA-restricted, and the HLA associations seemed to be driven largely by CMV exposure. The authors suggested that the approach could potentially be generalized to other disease states and immunological phenotypes. Sequencing depth was assumed to be roughly uniform across donors in the presence/absence analyses, though that assumption may not hold. Because counts were too low, around 18 rarely observed V segments, including chromosome 9 orphons, were left out of the earlier analysis of a few hundred of the donors.

V sheds 2 bases and J sheds 1 base, leaving 5 bases between their ends. The germline V gene sets CDR1 to SGHTA and CDR2 to FQGTGA. Inclusive of the bounding cysteine and phenylalanine, the CDR3 is 13 residues long. Kept here is only the CDR3 DNA, which spans 39 bases and is read in frame from base 1. The TCR originated in a boy between 2 and 10 years old in good health and CMV-seronegative. The rearranged segments are TRBV7-3 and TRBJ1-1, with the D segment identity uncertain. Sequenced material: PBMCs. The nucleotide sequence reads as follows: TGTGCCAGCAGCTTAGGGCAGAACACTGAAGCTTTCTTT. This is translated as CASSLGQNTEAFF.